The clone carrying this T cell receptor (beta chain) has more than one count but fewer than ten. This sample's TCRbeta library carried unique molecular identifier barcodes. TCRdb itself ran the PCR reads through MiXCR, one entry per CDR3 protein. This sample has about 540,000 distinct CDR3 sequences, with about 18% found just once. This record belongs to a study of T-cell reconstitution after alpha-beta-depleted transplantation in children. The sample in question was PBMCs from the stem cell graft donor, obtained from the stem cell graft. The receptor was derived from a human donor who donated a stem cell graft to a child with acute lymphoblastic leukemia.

The CDR3 DNA sequence: TGCGCCAGCAGCCAACTTAAATCAGGCCTCCCGGATACGCAGTATTTT. Translated, it gives CASSQLKSGLPDTQYF. The J gene is TRBJ2-3, the V gene TRBV5-1; D remains unclear. V dropped 4 bases and J dropped 6 bases, with 21 bases sitting between them. This CDR3 region has 16 residues. CDR1 SGHRS and CDR2 YFSETQ come from the germline V gene.